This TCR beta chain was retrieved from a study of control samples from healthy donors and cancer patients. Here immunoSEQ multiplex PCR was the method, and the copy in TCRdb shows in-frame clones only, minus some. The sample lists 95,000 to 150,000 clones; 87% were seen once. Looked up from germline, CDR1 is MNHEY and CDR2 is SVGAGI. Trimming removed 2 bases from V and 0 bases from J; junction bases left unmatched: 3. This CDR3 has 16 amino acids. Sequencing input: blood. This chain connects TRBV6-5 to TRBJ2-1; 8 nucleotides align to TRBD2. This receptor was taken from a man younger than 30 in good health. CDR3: CASSYTSGSSYNEQFF. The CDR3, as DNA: TGTGCCAGCAGTTACACTAGCGGAAGCTCCTACAATGAGCAGTTCTTC.